This T cell receptor (beta chain) is from a study of T-cell memory formation after mild COVID-19. The CDR3 is made up of 16 amino acids. Germline loops: CDR1 KGHDR, CDR2 SFDVKD. V lost 5 bases, J lost 0 bases, and 13 bases lay in between. TCRdb re-called the 5' RACE reads with MiXCR, one entry per CDR3 protein. Among 470,000 or so distinct CDR3 sequences listed, over 15% were seen once. This clonotype was detected only a few times. The V gene is TRBV24-1, the J gene TRBJ2-1; a weak D match, TRBD1 (6 bases). The sample taken for sequencing was PBMCs or a T cell subset sorted from them (not recorded which). The TCR was taken from an adult woman who had mild COVID-19 (a few samples of this study predate the infection). Cell type and time point are not known. CDR3 nucleotides: TGTGCCACCAGTGCCTGGGACACCAGCTCCTACAATGAGCAGTTCTTC. It is translated as CATSAWDTSSYNEQFF.